This paragraph covers one T cell receptor beta chain sequence. Antigen specificity is unknown. PCR was performed using 60 Vbeta and 13 Jbeta primers. Measured with immunoSEQ multiplex PCR; TCRdb has only the in-frame clones, and not every one. Among around 160,000 clones listed, around 68% were seen once. This sample was taken from a study of cytomegalovirus exposure and HLA in healthy donors. CDR1 is WSHSY and CDR2 is SAAADI in the germline V gene. This CDR3 region has 13 residues. V dropped 6 bases and J dropped 8; count of bases not matched to a gene: 4. Study results and caveats: In a later analysis, an Asian-associated ancestry cluster reportedly showed fewer N-insertions than the approximately 700-donor mean.

The sample taken for sequencing was PBMCs. The chain uses TRBV10-2 and TRBJ1-4, with 9 bases identical to TRBD1. This TCR derives from a man aged 45-65 years in good health and CMV-seronegative. In DNA form, the CDR3 reads TGCGCCAGCAGACAGGGGGCAGGGGAAAAACTGTTTTTT. Translation: CASRQGAGEKLFF.